This entry lists 30 T cell receptor beta chains sequenced from one sample in a study of identical twins. One entry per CDR3 protein, called by TCRdb with MiXCR from the 5' RACE reads. The sample records approximately 590,000 distinct CDR3 sequences, around 9.6% being singletons. The same data also contributed to another study, on yellow fever vaccine responses in identical twins.

The sequencing sample was made of PBMCs. The receptors shown here come from a woman between 18 and 29 years old in good health.

This clonotype appeared a few times. The chain recombines TRBV3-1 with TRBJ2-7; the match to TRBD2 covers 10 bases. Trimming at V came to 3 bases and at J to 5 bases, leaving 7 bases not matched to a gene. The CDR3 sequence is 15 residues long. Germline lookup yields CDR1 LGHDT and CDR2 YNNKEL (reference sequence). The CDR3 DNA reads as TGTGCCAGCAGCCAGGCTAGCGGGAGAGTCAACGAGCAGTACTTC. It encodes CASSQASGRVNEQYF.

The rearrangement links TRBV24-1 to TRBJ2-5, with unresolved D. Deletions cut 2 bases from V and 2 bases from J, with 11 bases between. Germline V gene data show CDR1 as KGHDR and CDR2 as SFDVKD. CDR3 length equals 15 residues. CDR3 DNA sequence: TGTGCCACCAGTGATTACCGAGGAGTACAAGAGACCCAGTACTTC. Residues: CATSDYRGVQETQYF.

This clonotype has only a few counts. The rearrangement uses TRBV29-1 and TRBJ2-7; D is uncertain. This CDR3 is built from 10 residues. V was clipped by 3 bases and J by 6 bases, with 6 bases between them. Germline-derived CDR1 and CDR2 are SQVTM and ANQGSEA. For the CDR3, the DNA is TGCAGCGTTGATCTTGGCGAGCAGTACTTC. It codes for CSVDLGEQYF.

This clonotype was detected many times. The junction shows a germline mismatch at one end, possibly a read error. The CDR3 loop is CASSLAQGSYNEQFF. In DNA, the CDR3 is TGTGCCAGCAGCTTAGCCCAGGGGTCCTACAATGAGCAGTTCTTC. The rearrangement links TRBV5-1 to TRBJ2-1, with a possible D match to TRBD1 (6 bases). CDR1 and CDR2 (germline): SGHRS, YFSETQ. CDR3 size: 15 residues.

The chain links TRBV7-2 to TRBJ2-2, with TRBD2 as a possible D gene (6 bases). Trimming took off 2 bases at V and 8 bases at J, with 15 bases between the two ends. Germline assignment: CDR1 SGHTA and CDR2 FQGNSA. The CDR3 extends over 15 amino acids. Here the CDR3 reads CASSLIYPGEGELFF. In nucleotides, the CDR3 is TGTGCCAGCAGCTTAATTTACCCGGGAGAAGGGGAGCTGTTTTTT.

This clonotype occurred a few times. Germline and junction disagree at one end, which may indicate a read error. This chain joins TRBV7-7 and TRBJ2-1, with TRBD2 matching over 7 bases. This CDR3 contains 14 residues. Germline loops: CDR1 SSHAT, CDR2 FNYEAQ (reference sequence). The CDR3 DNA follows: TGTGCTAGCAGCCCTGGACTAGGGAGCAATGAGCAGTTCTTC. The encoded protein is CASSPGLGSNEQFF.

The chain employs TRBV27 and TRBJ1-2, with D possibly matching TRBD1 (5 bases). Trimming removed 4 bases from V and 4 bases from J, with 19 bases in between. Germline V gives CDR1 MNHEY, CDR2 SMNVEV (reference sequence). The CDR3 sequence is 16 residues long. CDR3 loop: CASSSLSWGDGYGYTF. As DNA, the CDR3 is TGTGCCAGCAGTTCTCTATCATGGGGGGACGGCTATGGCTACACCTTC.

The chain recombines TRBV12-3 or TRBV12-4 with TRBJ2-7, with D maybe TRBD2 (5 bases). CDR3 size: 14 residues. V lost 4 bases and J 7 bases, leaving 17 bases between the germline ends. The CDR3: CASSSRRTGSEQYF. The CDR3 nucleotides read TGTGCCAGCAGTTCCCGAAGGACTGGGTCGGAGCAGTACTTC.

There are many counts of this clonotype. The J gene is TRBJ1-2, the V gene TRBV6-2 or TRBV6-3; no clear D gene. In germline, CDR1 is MNHEY, CDR2 SVGEGT. The CDR3 is 12 residues long. The ends were cut back, 5 bases at V and 4 bases at J, with 8 bases in the middle. In nucleotides, the CDR3 is TGTGCCAGCAGTCCCAATTTCTATGGCTACACCTTC. Translated, it gives CASSPNFYGYTF.

A few counts support this clonotype. V usage is TRBV12-3 or TRBV12-4 and J usage is TRBJ1-5; 7 nucleotides match TRBD1. This CDR3 spans 13 amino acids. Germline trimming cut 3 bases from V and 6 bases from J; bases unmatched to any gene: 2. CDR3: CASSLTGSQPQHF. The CDR3, as DNA: TGTGCCAGCAGTTTGACAGGGAGTCAGCCCCAGCATTTT.

This clonotype was detected only a few times. This chain uses TRBV19 with TRBJ2-5, with 13 bases matching TRBD2. Germline loops: CDR1 LNHDA, CDR2 SQIVND (reference sequence). The CDR3 consists of 16 residues. After removal of 5 bases from V and 5 bases from J, the junction contained 8 bases not matched to a gene. The CDR3 DNA reads as TGTGCCAGTAGTGTCGGACTAGCGGGAGCTCGGGAGACCCAGTACTTC. Protein product: CASSVGLAGARETQYF.

This clonotype appeared many times. The rearrangement links TRBV6-5 to TRBJ2-7; possibly TRBD1 for D (6 bases). Germline V gene data show CDR1 as MNHEY and CDR2 as SVGAGI. Deletions cut 0 bases from V and 3 bases from J, with 12 bases between. The CDR3 runs to 15 residues. The CDR3 nucleotides read TGTGCCAGCAGTTACTCGGGGCAGGGGTTCTACGAGCAGTACTTC. Translated: CASSYSGQGFYEQYF.

V is TRBV27 and J is TRBJ2-7; 8 bases match TRBD1. This CDR3 comprises 15 residues. From germline, CDR1 is MNHEY and CDR2 SMNVEV (reference sequence). After removal of 7 bases from V and 4 bases from J, the junction contained 12 bases not matched to a gene. The chain's CDR3 is CASTLSGGAGYEQYF. CDR3 in DNA: TGTGCCAGCACTCTATCAGGGGGCGCCGGATACGAGCAGTACTTC.

This clonotype was counted many times. The genes are TRBV5-5 and TRBJ2-5, with D maybe TRBD2 (5 bases). Germline V gene lookup returns CDR1 SGHKS and CDR2 YYEKEE (reference sequence). V was pared by 0 bases and J by 3 bases, with 12 bases between. The CDR3 runs to 15 residues. CDR3 bases: TGTGCCAGCAGCTTGGACCCAGCGCGGGAAGAGACCCAGTACTTC. Its translation is CASSLDPAREETQYF.

This clonotype was recorded many times. The rearrangement joins TRBV5-1 to TRBJ2-7; 8 nucleotides align to TRBD1. Germline assignment: CDR1 SGHRS and CDR2 YFSETQ. The CDR3 consists of 14 residues. V was pared by 9 bases and J by 4 bases, with 12 bases of the junction left unmatched. The CDR3 region has the DNA TGCGCCATTCCTCGGACAGGGTTGACATACGAGCAGTACTTC. Its translation is CAIPRTGLTYEQYF.

This clonotype came up a few times. The chain combines TRBV10-3 with TRBJ2-1; 8 positions agree with TRBD2. The V gene's germline CDR1 is ENHRY and CDR2 SYGVKD. Unmatched junction bases numbered 22, after V lost 10 bases and J lost 5 bases. The CDR3 is 18 residues long. The CDR3 DNA reads TGTGCCACCATGGGGCTGGGGGTAGCGGGAAAGAGGGACAATGAGCAGTTCTTC. Residues: CATMGLGVAGKRDNEQFF.

This chain uses TRBV20-1 with TRBJ2-1; 7 positions agree with TRBD2. Germline loops: CDR1 DFQATT, CDR2 SNEGSKA (reference sequence). CDR3 length: 15 residues. Trimming removed 7 bases from V and 2 bases from J; junction bases left unmatched: 11. For the CDR3, the DNA is TGCAGTGGGGGCCTGGGGAGCGGGACCTACAATGAGCAGTTCTTC. Amino acid sequence: CSGGLGSGTYNEQFF.

V gene TRBV15 combines with J gene TRBJ2-5, with 7 bases lining up with TRBD1. The CDR3 consists of 17 residues. The germline CDR1 and CDR2 sequences are LNHNV and YYDKDF (reference sequence). After removal of 2 bases from V and 1 base from J, the junction contained 10 bases not matched to a gene. The CDR3 bases are TGTGCCACCAGCAGATGGGCCGCAGGGGGTGGCCAAGAGACCCAGTACTTC. Its translation is CATSRWAAGGGQETQYF.

The CDR3 region has the DNA TGTGCCAGCAGCCCGTTAGGGGAGATCTACGAGCAGTACTTC. This translates into CASSPLGEIYEQYF. This rearrangement joins TRBV7-9 to TRBJ2-7; D is perhaps TRBD1 or TRBD2 (5 bases each). CDR1 is SEHNR and CDR2 is FQNEAQ in the germline V gene (reference sequence). This CDR3 is 14 amino acids long. The V end lost 5 bases, the J end lost 3 bases, and 14 bases lay between the germline ends.

The chain couples TRBV5-5 to TRBJ2-3, with TRBD2 matching over 8 bases. The germline V gene has CDR1 SGHKS and CDR2 YYEKEE (reference sequence). The CDR3 sequence is 17 residues long. J lost 6 bases, V lost 0 bases, and 12 bases had no gene match. CDR3 DNA: TGTGCCAGCAGCTTGGTGCTAGCGGGTCAGGTCTCCGATACGCAGTATTTT. Amino acids: CASSLVLAGQVSDTQYF.

This clonotype was detected many times. The chain links TRBV4-2 to TRBJ2-2; 10 bases align to TRBD1. From germline, CDR1 is LGHNA and CDR2 YNFKEQ. The CDR3 has 15 residues. The V and J ends lost 4 bases and 7 bases, in that order; junction bases with no gene match: 6. CDR3 amino acids: CASSPGQGGVGELFF. The CDR3 DNA follows: TGTGCCAGCAGCCCAGGACAGGGGGGGGTCGGGGAGCTGTTTTTT.

In this sample, this clonotype turned up a few times. The chain joins TRBV7-9 to TRBJ2-5; D may be TRBD2 (5 bases). Germline V gene lookup returns CDR1 SEHNR and CDR2 FQNEAQ (reference sequence). The ends were cut back, 5 bases at V and 2 bases at J, with 9 bases in the middle. This CDR3 is built from 13 residues. The DNA for the CDR3 is TGTGCCAGCAGCCCGCGGGCTCAAGAGACCCAGTACTTC. Its protein is CASSPRAQETQYF.

This clonotype was seen at least ten times. CDR3 protein: CASRRTRGDEAFF. The CDR3 coding sequence is TGTGCCAGCAGGCGGACCAGGGGAGATGAAGCTTTCTTT. The chain combines TRBV6-1 with TRBJ1-1; possibly TRBD1 for D (6 bases). The V end lost 6 bases, the J end lost 7 bases, and 15 bases lay between the germline ends. Germline values: CDR1 MNHNS, CDR2 SASEGT. The CDR3 has 13 residues.

The V call is TRBV20-1, the J call TRBJ2-2, with 7 bases aligning to TRBD1. Trimming took 6 bases from V and 2 from J; bases not matched to a gene: 9. The length of the CDR3 is 15 residues. Germline values: CDR1 DFQATT, CDR2 SNEGSKA (reference sequence). The CDR3 loop is CSALRGQKNTGELFF. DNA for the CDR3: TGCAGTGCCCTTAGGGGACAGAAAAACACCGGGGAGCTGTTTTTT.

The CDR3 DNA reads TGTGCCAGCAGCCTACAGGGAATGAAGCTGTTTTTT. Protein: CASSLQGMKLFF. The genes are TRBV11-2 and TRBJ2-2, with D tentatively TRBD1 (6 bases). Trimming stripped 5 bases from V and 12 bases from J, with 13 bases between. Germline V gene data show CDR1 as SGHAT and CDR2 as FQNNGV. The CDR3 has 12 amino acids.

The sample holds many counts of this clonotype. This CDR3 reads CASSASFARSYEQYF. The CDR3 nucleotides read TGTGCCAGCAGCGCCTCTTTCGCGCGATCCTACGAGCAGTACTTC. The chain uses TRBV11-2 and TRBJ2-7; no definite D call. Germline V gene lookup returns CDR1 SGHAT and CDR2 FQNNGV. Between the trimmed V and J ends, which lost 5 bases and 1 base, there was a span of 15 bases. This CDR3 spans 15 amino acids.

This clonotype has only a few counts. The chain is built from TRBV3-1 and TRBJ2-3; 8 bases are shared with TRBD1. Trimming cost V 5 bases and J 2 bases; bases outside gene matches: 6. CDR1 and CDR2 from the germline V gene are LGHDT and YNNKEL (reference sequence). The CDR3 is made up of 15 amino acids. This chain's CDR3 is CASSYGQGPTDTQYF. The DNA of the CDR3 is TGTGCCAGCAGCTACGGACAGGGTCCCACAGATACGCAGTATTTT.

This clonotype was seen a handful of times. This chain links TRBV3-1 with TRBJ2-1; 7 bases line up with TRBD1. CDR3 size: 18 residues. The germline V gene has CDR1 LGHDT and CDR2 YNNKEL (reference sequence). The V gene end was trimmed by 0 bases and the J gene end by 4 bases; junction bases not matched to a gene: 12. CDR3 in amino acids: CASSQDVPGTEGYNEQFF. The CDR3 DNA sequence: TGTGCCAGCAGCCAAGACGTGCCCGGGACAGAAGGTTACAATGAGCAGTTCTTC.

For this clonotype: At one of its ends the junction is not consistent with the germline gene, which may arise from a read error. V usage is TRBV14 and J usage is TRBJ2-1; 9 nucleotides align to TRBD2. This CDR3 comprises 16 residues. Germline V gives CDR1 SGHDN, CDR2 FVKESK. DNA of the CDR3: TGTGCCAACAGCCAAGGGTCTAGCGGGACCGTGACTGAGCAGTTCTTC. It translates to CANSQGSSGTVTEQFF.

Concerning this clonotype itself: A read error may account for a junction end that differs from germline. The chain couples TRBV7-9 to TRBJ2-7; a possible D gene is TRBD1 (7 bases). The CDR3 is 17 residues long. CDR1 SEHNR and CDR2 FQNEAQ come from the germline V gene (reference sequence). CDR3 nucleotide sequence: TGTGCCATCAGCTCCTCGCTGACAGGGAGGAGCACAGGCGAGCAGTACTTC. Translating it yields CAISSSLTGRSTGEQYF.